Following are 23 T cell receptor beta chains from one sample sequenced in a study of neurological immune-mediated disorders. TCRdb re-derived calls from the 5' RACE reads in MiXCR, one entry per CDR3 protein. The sample holds approximately 51,000 distinct CDR3 sequences, 3% to 4% seen once. Material: PBMCs. The receptors derive from a middle-aged man with multiple sclerosis.

This clonotype has a count of ten or more. V usage is TRBV6-7 and J usage is TRBJ2-2; D is uncertain. TRBV6-7 is noted as an ORF with a role that remains uncertain. This CDR3 contains 17 residues. V dropped 5 bases and J dropped 0 bases, with 16 bases sitting between them. CDR3 protein: CASSNKGIRTNTGELFF. The DNA of the CDR3 is TGTGCCAGCAGTAATAAGGGAATCCGCACGAACACCGGGGAGCTGTTTTTT.

This clonotype was picked up many times. This sequence joins TRBV7-2 and TRBJ2-3; D not certain. Germline loops: CDR1 SGHTA, CDR2 FQGNSA. Trimming removed 0 bases at V and 2 bases at J, with 12 bases between. The CDR3 has 16 amino acids. The CDR3 loop reads CASSLAGWIYTDTQYF. The DNA of the CDR3 is TGTGCCAGCAGCTTAGCGGGATGGATCTACACAGATACGCAGTATTTT. The whole variable domain, filled in from reference TRBV7-2 and TRBJ2-3, reads GAGVSQSPSNKVTEKGKDVELRCDPISGHTALYWYRQSLGQGLEFLIYFQGNSAPDKSGLPSDRFSAERTGGSVSTLTIQRTQQEDSAVYLCASSLAGWIYTDTQYFGPGTRLTVL.

This clonotype was seen repeatedly, ten times or more. The chain links TRBV20-1 to TRBJ2-4; TRBD2 matches 7 bases. Unmatched junction bases numbered 11, after V lost 4 bases and J lost 8 bases. Germline CDR1 is DFQATT and CDR2 is SNEGSKA (reference sequence). The CDR3 runs 14 residues. The CDR3 reads CSATEGGVEDIQYF. The CDR3 DNA follows: TGCAGTGCTACCGAGGGAGGGGTGGAAGACATTCAGTACTTC.

This clonotype was counted many times. The CDR3 DNA follows: TGTGCCAGCAGCGTAGACGCGGGGGGGCAGGACACGCAGTATTTT. Translated, it gives CASSVDAGGQDTQYF. This chain connects TRBV9 to TRBJ2-3, with 9 bases fitting TRBD2. The J segment lost 9 bases and the V segment lost 0 bases, leaving 8 bases of the junction unmatched. This CDR3 comprises 15 residues. The germline V gene encodes CDR1 SGDLS and CDR2 YYNGEE. Full variable domain (rest looked up from reference TRBV9 and TRBJ2-3): DSGVTQTPKHLITATGQRVTLRCSPRSGDLSVYWYQQSLDQGLQFLIQYYNGEERAKGNILERFSAQQFPDLHSELNLSSLELGDSALYFCASSVDAGGQDTQYFGPGTRLTVL.

This clonotype has ten or more counts. The chain joins TRBV5-1 to TRBJ2-2; 7 positions match TRBD1. With V trimmed by 4 bases and J by 0 bases, 3 bases remained unmatched. The CDR3 covers 15 residues. Germline V gene sequence: CDR1 SGHRS, CDR2 YFSETQ. CDR3 nucleotides: TGCGCCAGCAGCCAGCAGGGGGCGAACACCGGGGAGCTGTTTTTT. Amino acid sequence: CASSQQGANTGELFF. The full variable domain, in which reference TRBV5-1 and TRBJ2-2 provide the parts outside the CDR3, is KAGVTQTPRYLIKTRGQQVTLSCSPISGHRSVSWYQQTPGQGLQFLFEYFSETQRNKGNFPGRFSGRQFSNSRSEMNVSTLELGDSALYLCASSQQGANTGELFFGEGSRLTVL.

This clonotype was picked up many times. V usage is TRBV5-1 and J usage is TRBJ2-1; perhaps TRBD2 as D (6 bases). V was trimmed by 4 bases and J by 2 bases, leaving 16 bases between them. CDR3 size: 16 residues. CDR1 SGHRS and CDR2 YFSETQ come from the germline V gene. The CDR3 coding sequence is TGCGCCAGCAGCCTGTTAGCGGCCTCAACCTACAATGAGCAGTTCTTC. Amino acid sequence: CASSLLAASTYNEQFF. Supplemented by reference TRBV5-1 and TRBJ2-1, the full variable domain reads KAGVTQTPRYLIKTRGQQVTLSCSPISGHRSVSWYQQTPGQGLQFLFEYFSETQRNKGNFPGRFSGRQFSNSRSEMNVSTLELGDSALYLCASSLLAASTYNEQFFGPGTRLTVL.

This clonotype was found many times. This chain uses TRBV12-3 or TRBV12-4 with TRBJ1-4, with 12 positions matching TRBD1. The CDR3 has 17 amino acids. After removal of 8 bases from V and 8 bases from J, the junction contained 15 bases not matched to a gene. CDR3 coding DNA: TGTGCCAGCCAAAAGGGGACAGGGGGCGTGGGCGGCGAAAAACTGTTTTTT. This translates into CASQKGTGGVGGEKLFF.

This clonotype was counted at least ten times. The junction departs from the called germline gene at one end, perhaps through a read error. The chain recombines TRBV20-1 with TRBJ1-6, with D maybe TRBD1 (5 bases). The V gene's germline CDR1 is DFQATT and CDR2 SNEGSKA (reference sequence). CDR3 length equals 16 residues. CDR3 coding DNA: TGCAGTGCTAGTCGGGCAGGGCCTACATATAATTCACCCCTCAACTTT. It encodes CSASRAGPTYNSPLNF.

This clonotype was picked up many times. This chain links TRBV12-3 or TRBV12-4 with TRBJ1-6, with 9 bases that match TRBD1. The CDR3 runs to 14 residues. J lost 10 bases, V lost 6 bases, and 7 bases had no gene match. Here the CDR3 reads CASSSGTGRSPLHF. DNA of the CDR3: TGTGCCAGCAGCTCCGGGACAGGGAGGTCACCCCTCCACTTT.

At least ten counts were recorded for this clonotype. The junction shows a germline mismatch at one end, possibly a read error. The rearrangement uses TRBV20-1 and TRBJ1-6, with a weak D call TRBD1 (5 bases). Germline CDR1 is DFQATT and CDR2 is SNEGSKA (reference sequence). The CDR3 is 13 amino acids. The CDR3 protein is CSARAGSESPLNF. The CDR3, as DNA: TGCAGTGCTAGAGCAGGGTCGGAGTCACCCCTCAACTTT.

This clonotype was counted many times. The gene calls are TRBV6-6 and TRBJ2-1; maybe TRBD2 (7 bases). Germline V gene data show CDR1 as MNHNY and CDR2 as SVGAGI (reference sequence). V shed 2 bases and J shed 8 bases, with 19 bases lying between them. The CDR3 runs to 16 residues. CDR3 sequence: CASSYGVGGAVDEQFF. The DNA for the CDR3 is TGTGCCAGCAGTTACGGTGTGGGGGGGGCAGTCGATGAGCAGTTCTTC.

As regards this clonotype: The junction shows a germline mismatch at one end, possibly a read error. The chain employs TRBV20-1 and TRBJ2-7, with a weak D call TRBD2 (5 bases). Germline values: CDR1 DFQATT, CDR2 SNEGSKA (reference sequence). The CDR3 runs to 11 residues. CDR3 in amino acids: CSTRTRREQYF. Written as DNA, the CDR3 is TGCAGTACTAGAACCCGGCGGGAGCAGTACTTC.

This clonotype was counted at least ten times. The chain combines TRBV6-2 or TRBV6-3 with TRBJ2-3, with no clear D. Germline lookup yields CDR1 MNHEY and CDR2 SVGEGT. Trimming took 0 bases from V and 2 from J, leaving 15 bases between them. This CDR3 region has 17 residues. The CDR3 spells CASSYSMANRNTDTQYF. The DNA of the CDR3 is TGTGCCAGCAGTTACTCGATGGCCAATCGAAACACAGATACGCAGTATTTT.

Worth noting for this clonotype: Its ends do not fully match the called genes, so a read error is possible. The rearrangement uses TRBV30 and TRBJ1-6; tentative D call: TRBD1 (5 bases). This CDR3 has 14 residues. Germline CDR1 reads GTSNPN; CDR2 reads SVGIG (reference sequence). In DNA form, the CDR3 reads TGTGCCTGGAGGGGCGGGACGGCCAATTCACCCCTCAACTTT. It codes for CAWRGGTANSPLNF.

This clonotype was counted at least ten times. Written as DNA, the CDR3 is TGCAGTGCCCTCGACAGGGGGACGGATTACTTC. Encoded protein: CSALDRGTDYF. The rearrangement joins TRBV20-1 to TRBJ2-4, with TRBD1 identical over 9 bases. This CDR3 comprises 11 residues. Germline V lookup: CDR1 DFQATT, CDR2 SNEGSKA (reference sequence). The J segment lost 16 bases and the V segment lost 6 bases, leaving 10 bases of the junction unmatched.

This clonotype has at least ten counts. The chain carries TRBV27 and TRBJ2-5; 8 bases align to TRBD2. V was clipped by 8 bases and J by 2 bases; unmatched bases: 7. This CDR3 contains 14 residues. Germline values: CDR1 MNHEY, CDR2 SMNVEV (reference sequence). The DNA of the CDR3 is TGTGCCAGCTCCACGGTAGCGGGGCAAGAGACCCAGTACTTC. Its translation is CASSTVAGQETQYF.

With regard to this clonotype: Compared with germline, one end of the junction differs, possibly owing to a read error. The rearrangement links TRBV20-1 to TRBJ1-5; D unclear. The CDR3 contains 13 residues. Germline loops: CDR1 DFQATT, CDR2 SNEGSKA (reference sequence). CDR3 nucleotide sequence: TGCAGTGCTAGAGGTAACATAAATCAGCCCCAGAATTTT. Protein sequence: CSARGNINQPQNF.

Ten or more counts support this clonotype. The V call is TRBV4-1, the J call TRBJ1-3, with D unresolved. The germline V and J ends were trimmed by 5 bases and 3 bases, with 17 bases remaining between them. This CDR3 region has 16 residues. Germline lookup yields CDR1 MGHRA and CDR2 YSYEKL. Here the CDR3 DNA reads TGCGCCAGCAGCTCCCGGACCGACCTGTATGGAAACACCATATATTTT. This encodes CASSSRTDLYGNTIYF.

The table lists this clonotype with a few counts. A read error may explain this, as a much larger clone is one base away. CDR3 nucleotide sequence: TGTGCCAGCAGCTTTCTAGAAAATTTGTATGAGCAGTACTTC. Protein: CASSFLENLYEQYF. The chain is built from TRBV11-2 and TRBJ2-7, with D unresolved. The germline gives CDR1 SGHAT, CDR2 FQNNGV. There are 14 residues in the CDR3. Trimming removed 3 bases from V and 7 bases from J, with 16 bases in between.

This clonotype was seen repeatedly, ten times or more. The chain is built from TRBV7-2 and TRBJ2-1; D might be TRBD2 (7 bases). V gave up 2 bases and J gave up 4 bases, with 18 bases separating them. The CDR3 spans 17 residues. The V gene's germline CDR1 is SGHTA and CDR2 FQGNSA. CDR3 in DNA: TGTGCCAGCAGCTTACCCCCGTGGCGGGGGCCTTACAATGAGCAGTTCTTC. It yields the protein CASSLPPWRGPYNEQFF.

This clonotype occurred a few times. The chain recombines TRBV7-9 with TRBJ2-2, with TRBD1 matching over 10 bases. V lost 2 bases, J lost 6 bases, and 9 bases stayed unmatched. This CDR3 region has 17 residues. Germline V gene lookup returns CDR1 SEHNR and CDR2 FQNEAQ (reference sequence). The CDR3 loop is CASSLRVLGQGSGELFF. The CDR3 DNA follows: TGTGCCAGCAGCTTACGAGTGTTGGGACAGGGGTCCGGGGAGCTGTTTTTT.

This clonotype appeared many times. An end of the junction differs from the germline gene, which may be a read error. J is TRBJ1-5 and V is TRBV10-3; TRBD1 agrees at 7 bases. This CDR3 region has 13 residues. Germline CDR1 and CDR2: ENHRY and SYGVKD. CDR3 in amino acids: CAISTTGNEPQNF. The CDR3 DNA is TGTGCCATCAGTACGACAGGGAACGAGCCCCAGAATTTT.

Ten or more counts support this clonotype. The chain carries TRBV12-3 or TRBV12-4 and TRBJ2-7, with D perhaps being TRBD1 or TRBD2 (5 bases each). Trimming took off 6 bases at V and 4 bases at J, with 19 bases between the two ends. This CDR3 region has 15 residues. The CDR3 nucleotides read TGTGCCAGCAGGGCCGAGACCGGGGCCCAATACGAGCAGTACTTC. Its protein is CASRAETGAQYEQYF.